This TCR beta chain was captured by sequencing in a study of shared clonotypes between healthy human individuals. From CD4+ cells came CD45RA+ naive and CD45RA-negative memory subsets. As to this clone: Its specificity is unknown.

Every subset had its genomic DNA shared out evenly among several immunoSEQ plates. The data were produced by immunoSEQ multiplex PCR, yet TCRdb's version contains in-frame clones alone and is incomplete. The sample carries millions of clones, roughly 96% recorded once. Study conclusions and caveats: Even with large depth, rarefaction showed that sorted-subset sequencing was incomplete. Against clonotypes common to all four donors, non-shared ones had lower generation probabilities.

This CDR3 comprises 14 residues. The J segment lost 8 bases and the V segment lost 7 bases, leaving 12 bases of the junction unmatched. In germline, CDR1 is GTSNPN, CDR2 SVGIG (reference sequence). V gene TRBV30 combines with J gene TRBJ2-3, with TRBD2 matching over 10 bases. The receptor's source is a man aged 18 to 30 in good health. Sequencing used naive CD4+ T cells sorted from blood. Subset indicated: CD45RA+ positively selected. The CDR3 loop reads CAFGSGGALGTQYF. CDR3 DNA: TGTGCCTTCGGGAGCGGGGGGGCGTTGGGTACGCAGTATTTT. Variable domain in full (rest from reference TRBV30 and TRBJ2-3): SQTIHQWPATLVQPVGSPLSLECTVEGTSNPNLYWYRQAAGRGLQLLFYSVGIGQISSEVPQNLSASRPQDRQFILSSKKLLLSDSGFYLCAFGSGGALGTQYFGPGTRLTVL.